Presented here are 10 T cell receptor beta chains from one specimen sequenced in a study of OX40 agonist ivuxolimab in advanced cancers. The protocol was immunoSEQ multiplex PCR, while the TCRdb copy is restricted to in-frame clones and leaves out a portion. The sample includes some 100,000 clones, approximately 90% seen only once; the top ten take approximately 0.15%. Source: CD4+ or CD8+ T cells sorted from blood, taken in a trial of the OX40 agonist ivuxolimab. All receptors come from an adult with an advanced solid tumor such as melanoma, head and neck, liver or kidney cancer.

A few counts support this clone. The rearrangement uses TRBV30 and TRBJ1-1; D unclear. The CDR3 runs 13 residues. V was shortened by 2 bases and J by 6 bases, with 13 bases between the two germline ends. The V gene's germline CDR1 is GTSNPN and CDR2 SVGIG (reference sequence). CDR3 nucleotides: TGTGCCTGGAGTCCTGGCCTCCTTCCTGAAGCTTTCTTT. Amino acids: CAWSPGLLPEAFF.

This rearrangement joins TRBV9 to TRBJ1-1, with a tentative D call TRBD1 (6 bases). CDR1 and CDR2 from the germline V gene are SGDLS and YYNGEE. V was cut by 3 bases and J by 5 bases, with 20 bases left in between. The CDR3 length is 16 residues. CDR3 residues: CASSASPNTGTTEAFF. The CDR3 DNA follows: TGTGCCAGCAGCGCGTCACCGAATACAGGGACGACTGAAGCTTTCTTT. The full variable domain, completed using reference TRBV9 and TRBJ1-1, is DSGVTQTPKHLITATGQRVTLRCSPRSGDLSVYWYQQSLDQGLQFLIQYYNGEERAKGNILERFSAQQFPDLHSELNLSSLELGDSALYFCASSASPNTGTTEAFFGQGTRLTVV.

This CDR3 reads CASRGDRGRYGYTF. CDR3 in DNA: TGTGCAAGTCGCGGCGACAGGGGTAGATATGGCTACACCTTC. This chain joins TRBV12-2 and TRBJ1-2; TRBD1, as called in the table, went unchecked against the DNA. TRBV12-2 is a listed pseudogene. This CDR3 comprises 14 residues.

J is TRBJ1-1 and V is TRBV6-5; no definite D call. The germline V gene encodes CDR1 MNHEY and CDR2 SVGAGI. The CDR3 spans 13 residues. Trimming removed 9 bases from V and 4 bases from J, with 15 bases in between. CDR3 sequence: CASSPGYVTEAFF. The CDR3 coding sequence is TGTGCCAGTTCTCCGGGGTACGTCACTGAAGCTTTCTTT.

The chain uses TRBV10-3 and TRBJ2-2; D is unresolved. The germline CDR1 and CDR2 sequences are ENHRY and SYGVKD. The CDR3 spans 12 residues. Trimming stripped 8 bases from V and 5 bases from J, with 9 bases between. This chain's CDR3 is CAIRDGTGELFF. DNA of the CDR3: TGTGCCATCCGAGACGGAACCGGGGAGCTGTTTTTT.

The chain is built from TRBV9 and TRBJ1-2; D gene ambiguous. Germline assignment: CDR1 SGDLS and CDR2 YYNGEE. This CDR3 contains 15 residues. Trimming removed 0 bases at V and 3 bases at J, with 12 bases between. The CDR3 DNA sequence: TGTGCCAGCAGCGTAGAACCCGGCAGCTACTATGGCTACACCTTC. Translating it yields CASSVEPGSYYGYTF.

The chain has TRBV6-1 and TRBJ1-3, with TRBD1 identical over 8 bases. With 6 bases clipped from V and 4 bases from J, the junction kept 8 bases outside the gene matches. This CDR3 is 15 amino acids long. Germline CDR1 and CDR2: MNHNS and SASEGT. Here the CDR3 reads CASSPTGTGGNTIYF. CDR3 nucleotides: TGTGCCAGCAGCCCTACGGGGACAGGAGGAAACACCATATATTTT.

The chain couples TRBV5-1 to TRBJ1-6; no clear D gene. Germline CDR1 is SGHRS and CDR2 is YFSETQ. V dropped 0 bases and J dropped 7 bases, with 8 bases sitting between them. The CDR3 loop spans 14 amino acids. The CDR3 coding sequence is TGCGCCAGCAGCTTGGTGGACCGAAATTCACCCCTCCACTTT. Residues: CASSLVDRNSPLHF. Filled out from reference TRBV5-1 and TRBJ1-6, the complete variable domain reads KAGVTQTPRYLIKTRGQQVTLSCSPISGHRSVSWYQQTPGQGLQFLFEYFSETQRNKGNFPGRFSGRQFSNSRSEMNVSTLELGDSALYLCASSLVDRNSPLHFGNGTRLTVT.

The rearrangement links TRBV7-9 to TRBJ1-2; D unresolved. The CDR3 sequence is 10 residues long. Trimming cost V 5 bases and J 8 bases, with 6 bases left between them. Germline CDR1 is SEHNR and CDR2 is FQNEAQ (reference sequence). The CDR3 DNA is TGTGCCAGCAGCCCAGTAGGCTACACCTTC. Protein product: CASSPVGYTF.

V gene TRBV10-3 combines with J gene TRBJ2-7; D not certain. V dropped 0 bases and J dropped 0 bases, with 0 bases sitting between them. The CDR3 has 12 residues. CDR1 ENHRY and CDR2 SYGVKD come from the germline V gene. The DNA for the CDR3 is TGTGCCATCAGTGAGTCCTCCTACGAGCAGTACTTC. Protein: CAISESSYEQYF.